This T cell receptor (beta chain) was recovered during a study of cytomegalovirus exposure and HLA in healthy donors. Study observations and caveats: Being indistinguishable, some V segments were excluded, TRBV6-2 and TRBV6-3 among them. As was reported, the classifier diagnosed cytomegalovirus status with high specificity and sensitivity. Being productive about 87% or about 30% of the time was typical of most TCR beta V segments in an earlier analysis.

On this clone: Its antigen is unidentified.

Germline loops: CDR1 SNHLY, CDR2 FYNNEI. Trimming stripped 2 bases from V and 4 bases from J, with 7 bases between. CDR3 size: 13 residues. The donors were healthy bone marrow donors. PCR involved 60 Vbeta and 13 Jbeta primers. Clones were sequenced by immunoSEQ multiplex PCR, and TCRdb holds only the in-frame ones, with some missing. There are about 94,000 clones in the sample; less than 80% occur only once, and just over 1.4% lies in the top ten. This clonotype was obtained from a male donor in good health and CMV-seronegative. V usage is TRBV2 and J usage is TRBJ2-3; D perhaps matches TRBD1 (5 bases). What was sequenced was PBMCs. This CDR3 reads CASSETRADTQYF. As DNA, the CDR3 is TGTGCCAGCAGTGAAACCAGGGCAGATACGCAGTATTTT.